This T cell receptor (beta chain) was identified in a study of T cells expressing NK-cell markers. TCRdb re-called the 5' RACE reads and catalogs CDR3 proteins one per entry, DNA excluded. Here the sample table reports 150,000 to 160,000 distinct CDR3 sequences. Germline lookup yields CDR1 SGHTA and CDR2 FQGNSA. This CDR3 is 15 amino acids long. Sample: blood T cells: a sorted CD56 or NKG2C T cell subset, CD4+ or CD8+ T cells, or bulk PBMC T cells (not recorded which). The TCR was taken from a woman aged 45-65 years in good health. J is TRBJ1-3 and V is TRBV7-2; TCRdb selects TRBD1, and the lack of DNA leaves this call unchecked. The CDR3 sequence is CASSLGTGTGNTIYF.